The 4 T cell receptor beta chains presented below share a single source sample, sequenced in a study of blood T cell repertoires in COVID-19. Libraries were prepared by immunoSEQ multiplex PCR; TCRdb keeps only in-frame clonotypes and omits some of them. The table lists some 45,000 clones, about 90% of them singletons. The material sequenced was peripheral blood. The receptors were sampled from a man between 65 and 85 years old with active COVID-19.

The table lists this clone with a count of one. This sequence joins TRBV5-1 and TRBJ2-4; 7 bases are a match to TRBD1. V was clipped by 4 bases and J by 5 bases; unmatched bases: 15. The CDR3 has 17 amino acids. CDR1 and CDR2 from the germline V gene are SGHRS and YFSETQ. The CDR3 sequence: CASSASLRGLGQNIQYF. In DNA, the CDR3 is TGCGCCAGCAGCGCGTCTCTAAGGGGGCTCGGACAAAACATTCAGTACTTC.

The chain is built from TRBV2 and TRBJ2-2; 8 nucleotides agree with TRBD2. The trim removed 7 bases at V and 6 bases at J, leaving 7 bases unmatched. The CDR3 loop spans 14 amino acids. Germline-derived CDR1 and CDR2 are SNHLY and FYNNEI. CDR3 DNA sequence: TGTGCCAGCATCCCAGCGGGGGTTGCCGGGGAGCTGTTTTTT. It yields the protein CASIPAGVAGELFF.

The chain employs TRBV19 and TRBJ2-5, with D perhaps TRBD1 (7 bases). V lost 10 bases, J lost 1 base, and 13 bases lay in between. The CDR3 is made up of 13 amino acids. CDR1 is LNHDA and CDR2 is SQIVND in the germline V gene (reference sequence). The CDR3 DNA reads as TGTGCCACCGCGGGACAGAGCCAAGAGACCCAGTACTTC. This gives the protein CATAGQSQETQYF.

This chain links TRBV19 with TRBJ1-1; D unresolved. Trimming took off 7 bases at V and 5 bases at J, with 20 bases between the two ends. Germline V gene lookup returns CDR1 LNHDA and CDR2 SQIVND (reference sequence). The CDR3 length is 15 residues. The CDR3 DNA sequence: TGTGCCAGTACCCAAACCTCCCCGGGAGGAACTGAAGCTTTCTTT. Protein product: CASTQTSPGGTEAFF.